Below, 9 T cell receptor beta chains from the same sample are listed, as sequenced in a study of blood T cell repertoires in COVID-19. Assay: immunoSEQ multiplex PCR; the TCRdb copy retains only in-frame clones and omits some. Seen here are about 210,000 clones, 82% observed once, and the top ten hold 7.8%. The sample was peripheral blood. Receptor source: an older woman with COVID-19, enrolled during active disease.

The V and J genes are TRBV3-1 (or the pseudogene TRBV3-2) and TRBJ1-5; D is uncertain. Per the germline V gene, CDR1 is LGHDT and CDR2 is YNNKEL (reference sequence). There are 14 residues in the CDR3. Trimming removed 1 base at V and 1 base at J, with 5 bases between. The CDR3 is CASSQGPSNQPQHF. CDR3 coding DNA: TGTGCCAGCAGCCAAGGGCCGAGCAATCAGCCCCAGCATTTT.

This clone was seen only once. The genes are TRBV12-2 and TRBJ2-7; the table assigns TRBD2, which was not confirmed against the DNA. TRBV12-2 represents a pseudogene. CDR3 length: 17 amino acids. CDR3 nucleotide sequence: TGTGCAAGTCGCTTAGCTAATACGGGACTAGCGGAATACGAGCAGTACTTC. Encoded protein: CASRLANTGLAEYEQYF.

This clone has a handful of counts. The genes are TRBV6-5 and TRBJ2-7, with a weak D call TRBD1 (6 bases). Germline V gene lookup returns CDR1 MNHEY and CDR2 SVGAGI. V lost 2 bases, J lost 3 bases, and 11 bases lay in between. The CDR3 spans 14 residues. The CDR3 sequence is CASSYAGTIYEQYF. As DNA, the CDR3 is TGTGCCAGCAGTTACGCCGGGACAATCTACGAGCAGTACTTC.

The chain recombines TRBV7-6 with TRBJ2-3; 9 positions agree with TRBD2. The CDR3 length is 18 residues. V was pared by 2 bases and J by 0 bases, with 9 bases of the junction left unmatched. Germline CDR1 is SGHVS and CDR2 is FNYEAQ. CDR3 DNA: TGTGCCAGCAGCTTACTCGCGGGGGGGGCGGGTAGCACAGATACGCAGTATTTT. This gives the protein CASSLLAGGAGSTDTQYF.

This clone was picked up one time. The V and J genes are TRBV6-5 and TRBJ1-5; 9 nucleotides line up with TRBD1. The CDR3 runs 13 residues. V shed 6 bases, J shed 5 bases, and the junction held 2 bases outside the gene matches. CDR1 and CDR2 (germline): MNHEY, SVGAGI. Here the CDR3 DNA reads TGTGCCAGCAGGCGACAGGGGGATCAGCCCCAGCATTTT. Protein: CASRRQGDQPQHF.

The CDR3 loop is CATTSGSYTGELFF. The CDR3 bases are TGTGCCACGACTAGCGGGAGTTACACCGGGGAGCTGTTTTTT. The chain has TRBV19 and TRBJ2-2; 12 bases map to TRBD2. The CDR3 is 14 residues long. V shed 10 bases and J 3 bases; nucleotides not matched to a gene: 3. Germline V gene lookup returns CDR1 LNHDA and CDR2 SQIVND (reference sequence).

The rearrangement joins TRBV30 to TRBJ2-1; 7 bases map to TRBD2. The V gene's germline CDR1 is GTSNPN and CDR2 SVGIG (reference sequence). The ends lost 2 bases at V and 8 bases at J; junction bases unmatched: 9. This CDR3 region has 14 residues. Here the CDR3 reads CAWSPLTSLHEQFF. Written as DNA, the CDR3 is TGTGCCTGGAGTCCCTTGACTAGCCTCCATGAGCAGTTCTTC.

V gene TRBV2 combines with J gene TRBJ1-2, with a possible D match to TRBD1 (5 bases). The CDR3 has 13 amino acids. Germline V CDR1 and CDR2: SNHLY, FYNNEI. Trimming shortened V by 6 bases and J by 8 bases, and 16 bases separated the two germline ends. The CDR3 sequence: CASSVNQGRGYTF. CDR3 coding DNA: TGTGCCAGCAGCGTAAATCAGGGTCGGGGCTACACCTTC.

This chain links TRBV28 with TRBJ1-3, with a tentative D call TRBD1 (6 bases). This CDR3 is built from 15 residues. The V end was cut by 7 bases, the J end by 0 bases, with 13 bases between. Germline V gene lookup returns CDR1 MDHEN and CDR2 SYDVKM. CDR3 sequence reads: CASISDSSSGNTIYF. Written as DNA, the CDR3 is TGTGCCAGCATCTCGGACAGTAGCTCTGGAAACACCATATATTTT.